Listed below are T cell receptor beta chains from one sample, sequenced in a study of T cell repertoires in cytomegalovirus infection. TCRdb fed the reads into MiXCR, producing one record per CDR3 protein. The profile covers over 300,000 distinct CDR3 sequences, with more than 9% appearing a single time and 3.5% to 4.5% taken by the ten largest. Specimen: PBMCs. All receptors come from a human donor in good health (CMV status not recorded). Some clones in this sample may be carry-over from other donors' samples. The CDR3 runs from the conserved cysteine through the conserved F or W. The D gene is left open where the match is weak. Clone size, where shown, is once, few, many, or a class for clones that have expanded.

v_gene: TRBV6-1; abundance: .; j_gene: TRBJ2-2; d_gene: TRBD1; CDR3aa: CASRGDRGFTGELFF; CDR3nt: TGTGCCAGCAGGGGGGACAGGGGATTCACCGGGGAGCTGTTTTTT
v_gene: TRBV12-3/TRBV12-4; abundance: few; j_gene: TRBJ2-7; d_gene: .; CDR3aa: CASSPGKLGLGEQYF; CDR3nt: TGTGCCAGCAGTCCCGGGAAGCTGGGGCTCGGCGAGCAGTACTTC
v_gene: TRBV20-1; abundance: many; j_gene: TRBJ2-7; d_gene: .; CDR3aa: CSAPTATYEQYF; CDR3nt: TGCAGTGCCCCCACCGCTACATACGAGCAGTACTTC
v_gene: TRBV2; abundance: .; j_gene: TRBJ1-1; d_gene: TRBD1; CDR3aa: CASSEVGTGVGTEAFF; CDR3nt: TGTGCCAGCAGTGAAGTAGGGACAGGGGTGGGGACTGAAGCTTTCTTT
v_gene: TRBV7-6; abundance: many; j_gene: TRBJ2-7; d_gene: TRBD1; CDR3aa: CASSLGGQGASGEQYF; CDR3nt: TGTGCCAGCAGCTTAGGGGGACAGGGGGCCTCAGGCGAGCAGTACTTC
v_gene: TRBV11-2; abundance: many; j_gene: TRBJ1-1; d_gene: TRBD1; CDR3aa: CASSLGNRGLAEAFF; CDR3nt: TGTGCCAGCAGCTTAGGCAACAGGGGGCTGGCTGAAGCTTTCTTT
v_gene: TRBV12-3/TRBV12-4; abundance: few; j_gene: TRBJ2-7; d_gene: TRBD2; CDR3aa: CASSPRAGVSYEQYF; CDR3nt: TGTGCCAGCAGTCCCAGGGCGGGGGTCTCCTACGAGCAGTACTTC
v_gene: TRBV28; abundance: .; j_gene: TRBJ2-4; d_gene: .; CDR3aa: CASSPTGRVAKNIQYF; CDR3nt: TGTGCCAGCAGTCCAACGGGACGAGTAGCCAAAAACATTCAGTACTTC
v_gene: TRBV5-6; abundance: many; j_gene: TRBJ1-2; d_gene: TRBD1; CDR3aa: CASSPTPGQRGGYTF; CDR3nt: TGTGCCAGCAGCCCAACCCCGGGACAGCGAGGAGGCTACACCTTC
v_gene: TRBV7-2; abundance: many; j_gene: TRBJ1-2; d_gene: .; CDR3aa: CASSSSPGADYGYTF; CDR3nt: TGTGCCAGCAGCTCCTCCCCGGGGGCCGACTATGGCTACACCTTC
v_gene: TRBV29-1; abundance: few; j_gene: TRBJ2-1; d_gene: TRBD2; CDR3aa: CSVEVEGLAWDEQFF; CDR3nt: TGCAGCGTTGAAGTGGAGGGACTAGCGTGGGATGAGCAGTTCTTC
v_gene: TRBV5-5; abundance: few; j_gene: TRBJ1-2; d_gene: TRBD1; CDR3aa: CASSLVSGGLGYTF; CDR3nt: TGTGCCAGCAGCTTGGTATCAGGGGGTCTTGGCTACACCTTC
v_gene: TRBV4-2; abundance: .; j_gene: TRBJ2-5; d_gene: TRBD2; CDR3aa: CASSQDSTSGAETQYF; CDR3nt: TGTGCCAGCAGCCAAGACTCGACTAGCGGGGCCGAGACCCAGTACTTC
v_gene: TRBV11-2; abundance: few; j_gene: TRBJ2-7; d_gene: .; CDR3aa: CASSSVSKPYEQYF; CDR3nt: TGTGCCAGCAGCTCTGTCTCGAAACCCTACGAGCAGTACTTC
v_gene: TRBV9; abundance: .; j_gene: TRBJ1-1; d_gene: TRBD1; CDR3aa: CASSVEDRTEAFF; CDR3nt: TGTGCCAGCAGCGTAGAGGACAGGACTGAAGCTTTCTTT
v_gene: TRBV28; abundance: many; j_gene: TRBJ2-7; d_gene: TRBD2; CDR3aa: CASGLAGVRSYEQYF; CDR3nt: TGTGCCAGCGGGTTAGCGGGAGTGAGGTCCTACGAGCAGTACTTC